The clone carrying this T cell receptor beta chain showed up many times. The record originates from a study of regulatory T cells in long-lasting Graves disease. The time point: newly diagnosed GD, antithyroid drugs for less than 3 months. Generation of the TCR library employed RNA extracted from PBMCs. J gave up 3 bases and V 6 bases, and 7 bases lay outside the gene matches. Germline V CDR1 and CDR2: MNHEY, SVGEGT. This CDR3 region has 15 residues. For TCR beta, libraries came from iRepertoire HTBI primers and Arm-PCR of CDR3 regions. TCRdb ran MiXCR on the multiplex PCR reads and lists one entry per CDR3 protein. The repertoire includes roughly 260,000 distinct CDR3 sequences, under 20% of them detected once, and around 15% sits in the top ten. These data were likewise used in another study, on T cells in Graves' hyperthyroidism and ophthalmopathy. From that second work: Patients counted as stable if ophthalmopathy did not develop within 18 months.

This clonotype originated in a young woman with Graves disease. The rearrangement joins TRBV6-2 or TRBV6-3 to TRBJ2-1, with TRBD1 matching 8 bases. Sequenced material: peripheral blood mononuclear cells (PBMCs), taken at new diagnosis, from a patient treated with antithyroid drugs. CDR3 region: CASRVRQGIYNEQFF. The CDR3 DNA follows: TGTGCCAGCAGGGTGCGACAGGGGATCTACAATGAGCAGTTCTTC.